Listed below are T cell receptor beta chains from one sample, sequenced in a study of identical twins. TCRdb itself ran the 5' RACE reads through MiXCR, one entry per CDR3 protein. The profile shows fewer than 650,000 distinct CDR3 sequences, around 7.4% of them singletons. The data also belong to a second study, concerning yellow fever vaccine responses in identical twins.

The sequenced sample was PBMCs. Receptor source: a woman between 18 and 29 years old in good health. The CDR3 runs from the conserved cysteine through the conserved F or W. Fields, in order: V gene, J gene, D gene, clone size, CDR3 DNA, CDR3 protein. D genes are given only for firm matches. Clone size is given for some rows only: seen once, a few or many times, or a class if the clone is expanded.

>TRBV2|TRBJ2-1|.|.
TGTGCCAGCAGTGACAACAACAATGAGCAGTTCTTC
CASSDNNNEQFF
>TRBV20-1|TRBJ2-1|.|many
TGCAGTGCTACTAGTATGGCGGACAATGAGCAGTTCTTC
CSATSMADNEQFF
>TRBV7-2|TRBJ1-6|TRBD1|.
TGTGCCAGCAGCTTCGACAGGGGGCGTTCACCCCTCCACTTT
CASSFDRGRSPLHF
>TRBV7-7|TRBJ2-1|TRBD2|many
TGTGCCAGCAGCTTGAGGTCTAGCGGTAACAATGAGCAGTTCTTC
CASSLRSSGNNEQFF
>TRBV24-1|TRBJ2-1|.|.
TGTGCCACCAGTGATTTTTCGGATGAGCAGTTCTTC
CATSDFSDEQFF
>TRBV4-2|TRBJ2-2|TRBD2|many
TGTGCCAGCAGCCAAATCAGGGAGGGTAACACCGGGGAGCTGTTTTTT
CASSQIREGNTGELFF
>TRBV5-1|TRBJ2-7|TRBD1|many
TGCGCCAGCGAATCCGGGACAGGCTACGAGCAGTACTTC
CASESGTGYEQYF
>TRBV12-3/TRBV12-4|TRBJ1-5|.|many
TGTGCCAGCAGTTTTACCGGGGCCTACAATCAGCCCCAGCATTTT
CASSFTGAYNQPQHF
>TRBV3-1|TRBJ2-2|.|many
TGTGCCAGCAGCCAAGAGGTGGGGAATCGTCTGTTTTTT
CASSQEVGNRLFF
>TRBV5-6|TRBJ2-7|.|.
TGTGCCAGCAGCCTGGATTCAGGGGCTCGAAGCGAGCAGTACTTC
CASSLDSGARSEQYF
>TRBV6-1|TRBJ2-2|TRBD1|many
TGTGCCAGCAGTGATGTACCGGGACAGGGGGGCACCGGGGAGCTGTTTTTT
CASSDVPGQGGTGELFF
>TRBV11-1|TRBJ2-3|.|.
TGTGCCAGCAGCCCCAGAGGAGCCCACCATCAGTCTAGCACAGATACGCAGTATTTT
CASSPRGAHHQSSTDTQYF
>TRBV27|TRBJ2-7|.|many
TGTGCCAGCAGTCAATACAGACAGGACAAATCCTACGAGCAGTACTTC
CASSQYRQDKSYEQYF
>TRBV7-6|TRBJ2-2|.|few
TGTGCCAGCAGCTTACAGGAGTCAGGGGAGTCCCGCCTGGATCCCGGGGAGCTGTTTTTT
CASSLQESGESRLDPGELFF
>TRBV7-3|TRBJ2-5|TRBD2|many
TGTGCCAGCAGCTTAAGGCCTAGCGGACTGCAAGAGACCCAGTACTTC
CASSLRPSGLQETQYF